This T cell receptor (beta chain) was retrieved from a study of blood T cell repertoires in COVID-19. Looking at the study overall: Sources were T cells, B-cell-depleted T cells, or PBMCs; the material itself was cDNA or gDNA.

The CDR3 has 13 residues. Between the trimmed V and J ends, which lost 7 bases and 2 bases, there was a span of 5 bases. The germline V gene encodes CDR1 KGHDR and CDR2 SFDVKD. Per the authors' pipeline: Cell counts per sample came from amplifying reference gene primers. TCRdb's table, derived via immunoSEQ multiplex PCR, lists solely in-frame clones and lacks some. V and J calls and clone size follow that table, whereas D and trimming were derived from the DNA. Seen here are 110,000 to 150,000 clones, 79% observed once, and the top ten hold around 4%. The sequenced sample consisted of peripheral blood. The chain joins TRBV24-1 to TRBJ2-6; D might be TRBD1 (5 bases). The sequence came from a man in his sixties with acute or convalescent COVID-19. The CDR3 reads CATSRAGANVLTF. CDR3 nucleotides: TGTGCCACCAGCAGGGCTGGGGCCAACGTCCTGACTTTC.